These 14 T cell receptor beta chains were all obtained from the same sample, sequenced in a study of cytomegalovirus exposure and HLA in healthy donors. Clones were read by immunoSEQ multiplex PCR, and TCRdb kept only the in-frame ones, dropping some. This sample has 250,000 or so clones, with about 87% found just once. The sample consisted of PBMCs. The source is a man aged 18 to 29 in good health and CMV-seronegative.

V gene TRBV5-1 combines with J gene TRBJ2-5; tentatively, D is TRBD2 (6 bases). The CDR3 is made up of 16 amino acids. The V end lost 0 bases, the J end lost 5 bases, and 17 bases lay between the germline ends. Germline CDR1 SGHRS, CDR2 YFSETQ. The CDR3 coding sequence is TGCGCCAGCAGCTTGGGCGTCAGGGATGGAGGGGAGACCCAGTACTTC. This translates into CASSLGVRDGGETQYF.

The chain links TRBV5-4 to TRBJ1-3; no clear D. This CDR3 spans 14 amino acids. V was cut by 0 bases and J by 1 base, with 5 bases left in between. Germline CDR1 SGHNT, CDR2 YYREEE (reference sequence). This CDR3 is CASSLDSSGNTIYF. The CDR3 coding sequence is TGTGCCAGCAGCTTGGACAGTTCTGGAAACACCATATATTTT.

The CDR3 reads CSVEEGQGKNIQYF. CDR3 nucleotide sequence: TGCAGCGTTGAAGAAGGACAGGGCAAGAACATTCAGTACTTC. This sequence joins TRBV29-1 and TRBJ2-4; 8 nucleotides align to TRBD1. V gave up 0 bases and J gave up 7 bases; unmatched junction bases: 5. Germline CDR1 and CDR2: SQVTM and ANQGSEA. This CDR3 is built from 14 residues.

The V gene is TRBV11-2, the J gene TRBJ2-2; the D gene is possibly TRBD2 (6 bases). The CDR3 contains 14 residues. V lost 5 bases, J lost 5 bases, and 12 bases lay in between. Germline-derived CDR1 and CDR2 are SGHAT and FQNNGV. The CDR3 spells CASSPIGGTGELFF. The CDR3 bases are TGTGCCAGCAGCCCCATTGGGGGGACCGGGGAGCTGTTTTTT.

The V call is TRBV4-1, the J call TRBJ2-5; tentatively, D is TRBD2 (6 bases). Trimming pared 0 bases from V and 3 bases from J, leaving 8 bases between. The CDR3 runs 14 residues. CDR1 is MGHRA and CDR2 is YSYEKL in the germline V gene. The CDR3 loop reads CASSQDGGEETQYF. The DNA for the CDR3 is TGCGCCAGCAGCCAAGACGGAGGGGAAGAGACCCAGTACTTC.

J is TRBJ1-4 and V is TRBV18, with 7 nucleotides matching TRBD1. The CDR3 spans 13 residues. The J segment lost 6 bases and the V segment lost 8 bases, leaving 6 bases of the junction unmatched. The germline V gene encodes CDR1 KGHSH and CDR2 LQKENI. In nucleotides, the CDR3 is TGTGCCAGCCTGGGACAGAGGGATGAAAAACTGTTTTTT. Protein product: CASLGQRDEKLFF.

The chain uses TRBV5-1 and TRBJ2-5; D may be TRBD1 (6 bases). Germline V lookup: CDR1 SGHRS, CDR2 YFSETQ. V lost 0 bases and J 4 bases, leaving 19 bases between the germline ends. The CDR3 totals 17 residues. In nucleotides, the CDR3 is TGCGCCAGCAGCTTGGGCTCGTTGGGGGCCCCGGGAGAGACCCAGTACTTC. Translation gives CASSLGSLGAPGETQYF.

J is TRBJ2-5 and V is TRBV5-8; D is possibly TRBD1 (5 bases). Trimming pared 1 base from V and 1 base from J, leaving 8 bases between. Per germline, CDR1 SGHTS and CDR2 YDEGEE. The CDR3 sequence is 14 residues long. The CDR3 sequence: CASSLIQAQETQYF. CDR3 DNA: TGTGCCAGCAGCTTGATACAGGCCCAAGAGACCCAGTACTTC.

This rearrangement joins TRBV2 to TRBJ2-1; tentative D call: TRBD2 (5 bases). Germline V CDR1 and CDR2: SNHLY, FYNNEI. The CDR3 totals 12 residues. Deletions cut 4 bases from V and 14 bases from J, with 15 bases between. In nucleotides, the CDR3 is TGTGCCAGCAGTGTAGACGGACTCGACGAGTTCTTC. The encoded protein is CASSVDGLDEFF.

The gene calls are TRBV7-8 and TRBJ1-2; 9 nucleotides agree with TRBD1. Germline V lookup: CDR1 SGHVS, CDR2 FQNEAQ. Germline trimming cut 5 bases from V and 4 bases from J; bases unmatched to any gene: 5. The CDR3 is made up of 14 amino acids. In DNA, the CDR3 is TGTGCCAGCAGCCCGGGACAGGGCGTCTATGGCTACACCTTC. Translation: CASSPGQGVYGYTF.

The J gene is TRBJ2-5, the V gene TRBV6-5; TRBD2 agrees at 9 bases. The CDR3 runs to 14 residues. Germline V gene sequence: CDR1 MNHEY, CDR2 SVGAGI. V gave up 6 bases and J gave up 3 bases; unmatched junction bases: 5. CDR3 protein: CASRSSGAKETQYF. The CDR3 DNA follows: TGTGCCAGCAGGTCTAGCGGGGCAAAAGAGACCCAGTACTTC.

This clone appeared a few times. The rearrangement joins TRBV19 to TRBJ2-3, with D perhaps matching TRBD1 (8 bases). Germline V gives CDR1 LNHDA, CDR2 SQIVND (reference sequence). The CDR3 totals 13 residues. The V end lost 8 bases, the J end lost 6 bases, and 15 bases lay between the germline ends. The CDR3 loop reads CASSQGEGDTQYF. The CDR3, as DNA: TGTGCCAGTTCACAGGGGGAGGGGGATACGCAGTATTTT.

To note about this clone: One end of the junction does not line up with germline, which may come from a read error. The rearrangement uses TRBV28 and TRBJ2-2; maybe TRBD2 (5 bases). This CDR3 has 16 residues. The germline V gene has CDR1 MDHEN and CDR2 SYDVKM. Here the CDR3 reads CASSLSGRGNPGELFF. CDR3 DNA: TGTGCCAGCTCACTATCGGGCAGAGGGAACCCCGGGGAGCTGTTTTTT.

This clone appeared a few times. The rearrangement links TRBV4-1 to TRBJ1-6, with a weak D call TRBD1 (5 bases). The CDR3 totals 13 residues. With 1 base removed from V and 11 bases from J, the gap between germline ends came to 9 bases. Germline-derived CDR1 and CDR2 are MGHRA and YSYEKL. The CDR3 protein is CASSQVPGPPLHF. In DNA form, the CDR3 reads TGCGCCAGCAGCCAAGTCCCAGGGCCACCCCTCCACTTT.